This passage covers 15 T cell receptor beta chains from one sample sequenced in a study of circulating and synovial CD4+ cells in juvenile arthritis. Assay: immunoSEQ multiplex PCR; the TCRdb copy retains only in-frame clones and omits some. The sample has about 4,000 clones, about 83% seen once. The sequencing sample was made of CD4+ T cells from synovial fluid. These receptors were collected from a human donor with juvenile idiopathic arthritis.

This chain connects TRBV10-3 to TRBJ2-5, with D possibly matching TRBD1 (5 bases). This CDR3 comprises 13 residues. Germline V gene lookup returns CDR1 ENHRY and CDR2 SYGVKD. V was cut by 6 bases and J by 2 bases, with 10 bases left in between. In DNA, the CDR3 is TGTGCCATCAGGACAGAAATTCAAGAGACCCAGTACTTC. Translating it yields CAIRTEIQETQYF.

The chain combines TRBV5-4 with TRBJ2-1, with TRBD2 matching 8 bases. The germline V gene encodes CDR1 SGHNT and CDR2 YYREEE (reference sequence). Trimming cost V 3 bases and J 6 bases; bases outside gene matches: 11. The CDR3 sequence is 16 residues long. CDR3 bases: TGTGCCAGCAGCTCGGTAGCGATTAGCGGGACCAATGAGCAGTTCTTC. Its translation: CASSSVAISGTNEQFF.

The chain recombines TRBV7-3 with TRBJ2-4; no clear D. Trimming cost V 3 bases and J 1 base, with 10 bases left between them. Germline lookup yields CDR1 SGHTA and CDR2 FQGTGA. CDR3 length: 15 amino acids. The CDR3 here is CASSLESVAKNIQYF. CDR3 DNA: TGTGCCAGCAGCTTGGAGAGCGTGGCCAAAAACATTCAGTACTTC.

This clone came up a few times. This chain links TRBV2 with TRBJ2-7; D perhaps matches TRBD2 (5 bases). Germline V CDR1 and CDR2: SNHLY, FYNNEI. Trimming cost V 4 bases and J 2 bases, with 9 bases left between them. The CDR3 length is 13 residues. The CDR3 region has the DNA TGTGCCAGCAGTGTTTTGAGGGCCTACGAGCAGTACTTC. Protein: CASSVLRAYEQYF.

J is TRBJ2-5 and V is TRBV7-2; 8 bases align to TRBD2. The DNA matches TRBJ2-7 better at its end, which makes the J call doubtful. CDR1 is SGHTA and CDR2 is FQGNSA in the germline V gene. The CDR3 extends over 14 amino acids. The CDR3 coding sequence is TGTGCCAGCAGCTTACGGGGGGGGCCCGACGAGCAGTACTTC. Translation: CASSLRGGPDEQYF.

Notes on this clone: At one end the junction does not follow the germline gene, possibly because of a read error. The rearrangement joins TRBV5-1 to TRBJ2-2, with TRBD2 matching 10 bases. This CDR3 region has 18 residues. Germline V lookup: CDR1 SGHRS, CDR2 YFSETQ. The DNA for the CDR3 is TGCGCCAGCAGACCGAGCGACATTGGGACTAGCGAACACCGGGGAGCTGTTTTT. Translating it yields CASRPSDIGTSEHRGAVF.

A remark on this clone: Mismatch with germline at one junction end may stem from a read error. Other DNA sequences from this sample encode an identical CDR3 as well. In DNA form, the CDR3 reads TGCGCCAGCAGCCCCCTTGTAGCGGGCTCCTACAATGAACAGTTCTTC. Translating gives CASSPLVAGSYNEQFF. V usage is TRBV4-3 and J usage is TRBJ2-1; 7 bases agree with TRBD2. The CDR3 has 16 amino acids. CDR1 and CDR2 from the germline V gene are LGHNA and YSLEER.

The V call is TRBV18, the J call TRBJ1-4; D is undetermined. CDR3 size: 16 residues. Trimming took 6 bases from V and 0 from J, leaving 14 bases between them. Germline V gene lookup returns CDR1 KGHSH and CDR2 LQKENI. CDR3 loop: CASSSEGHPTNEKLFF. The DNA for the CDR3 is TGTGCCAGCTCCTCGGAGGGCCACCCAACTAATGAAAAACTGTTTTTT.

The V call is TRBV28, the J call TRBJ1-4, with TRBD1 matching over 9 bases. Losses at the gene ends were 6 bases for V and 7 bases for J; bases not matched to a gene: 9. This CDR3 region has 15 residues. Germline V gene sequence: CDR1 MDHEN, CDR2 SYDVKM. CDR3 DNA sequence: TGTGCCAGCAGAGATACAGGGGGCGCGGGTGAAAAACTGTTTTTT. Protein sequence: CASRDTGGAGEKLFF. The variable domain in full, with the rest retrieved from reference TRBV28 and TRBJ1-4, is DVKVTQSSRYLVKRTGEKVFLECVQDMDHENMFWYRQDPGLGLRLIYFSYDVKMKEKGDIPEGYSVSREKKERFSLILESASTNQTSMYLCASRDTGGAGEKLFFGSGTQLSVL.

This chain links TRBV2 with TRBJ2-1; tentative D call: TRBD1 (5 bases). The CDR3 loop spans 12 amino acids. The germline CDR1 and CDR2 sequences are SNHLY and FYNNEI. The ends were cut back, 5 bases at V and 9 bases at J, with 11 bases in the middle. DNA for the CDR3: TGTGCCAGCAGTCCGACAGCATCTGAGCAGTTCTTC. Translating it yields CASSPTASEQFF.

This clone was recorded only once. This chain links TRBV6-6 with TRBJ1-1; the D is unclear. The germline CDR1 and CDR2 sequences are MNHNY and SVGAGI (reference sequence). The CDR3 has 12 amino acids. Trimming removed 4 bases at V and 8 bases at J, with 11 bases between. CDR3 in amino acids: CASSSAAREAFF. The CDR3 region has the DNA TGTGCCAGCAGTTCTGCGGCCCGAGAAGCTTTCTTT.

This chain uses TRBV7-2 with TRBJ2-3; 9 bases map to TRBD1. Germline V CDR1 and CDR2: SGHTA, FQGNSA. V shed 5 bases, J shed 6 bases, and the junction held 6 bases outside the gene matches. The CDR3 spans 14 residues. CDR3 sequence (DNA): TGTGCCAGCAGCCTCGGACAGGGGAGGGATACGCAGTATTTT. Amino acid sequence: CASSLGQGRDTQYF.

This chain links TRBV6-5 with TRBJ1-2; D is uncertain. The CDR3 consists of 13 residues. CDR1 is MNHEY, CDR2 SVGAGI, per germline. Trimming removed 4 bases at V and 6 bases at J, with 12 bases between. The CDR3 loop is CASSSAGRHGYTF. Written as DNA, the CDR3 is TGTGCCAGCAGTTCCGCCGGCAGGCATGGCTACACCTTC.

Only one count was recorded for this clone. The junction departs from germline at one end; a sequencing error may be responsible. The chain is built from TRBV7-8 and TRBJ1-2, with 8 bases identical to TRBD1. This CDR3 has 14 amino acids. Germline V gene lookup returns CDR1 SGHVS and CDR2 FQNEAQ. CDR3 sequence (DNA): TGTGCCAGCAGCTTAACACACGGGAACCGGGACAGGAACTTC. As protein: CASSLTHGNRDRNF. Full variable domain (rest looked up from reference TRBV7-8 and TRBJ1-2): GAGVSQSPRYKVAKRGQDVALRCDPISGHVSLFWYQQALGQGPEFLTYFQNEAQLDKSGLPSDRFFAERPEGSVSTLKIQRTQQEDSAVYLCASSLTHGNRDRNFGSGTRLTVV.

This CDR3 is CSVDPAGVQFF. In nucleotides, the CDR3 is TGCAGCGTTGATCCAGCGGGAGTTCAGTTCTTC. V and J are TRBV29-1 and TRBJ2-1, with 8 bases aligning to TRBD2. Looked up from germline, CDR1 is SQVTM and CDR2 is ANQGSEA. The ends lost 3 bases at V and 13 bases at J; junction bases unmatched: 5. This CDR3 has 11 amino acids.